This T cell receptor (beta chain) was captured by sequencing in a study of shared clonotypes between healthy human individuals. TCRdb keeps only in-frame clones here, not all; method: immunoSEQ multiplex PCR. The sample shows over 2 million clones, approximately 94% of them seen only once. The CDR3 length is 13 residues. V lost 0 bases to trimming and J lost 4 bases, with 5 bases between them. The germline gives CDR1 SGHDT, CDR2 YYEEEE. Terminally differentiated effector memory CD45RA+ cells were left out of the naive CD8 fraction, which was CD45RO-negative and positively selected for CCR7. This TCR was sampled from a man aged 18 to 30 in good health. The specimen was naive CD8+ T cells sorted from blood. The rearrangement joins TRBV5-6 to TRBJ1-3; D is unresolved. CDR3 nucleotides: TGTGCCAGCAGCTTGGACATGGGAAACACCATATATTTT. Residues: CASSLDMGNTIYF.